This T cell receptor (beta chain) was found in a study of blood T cell repertoires in COVID-19. Study as a whole: Samples representing acute and convalescent COVID-19 were sourced from the United States, Italy and Spain. T cells, B-cell-depleted T cells, or PBMCs supplied cDNA or gDNA.

A single count supports this clone. In the study's own analysis: Reference gene primer amplification gave nucleated cell count estimates. Using immunoSEQ multiplex PCR, the repertoire was profiled, and TCRdb retains in-frame clones only, with some absent. V, J and clone size were drawn from that table, and D and trimming were deduced from the DNA. The sample contains tens of thousands of clones, roughly 90% of which appear only once. V lost 2 bases and J lost 8, with 18 bases in between. The CDR3 is 16 residues long. Germline CDR1 is LNHDA and CDR2 is SQIVND (reference sequence). Material: peripheral blood. The chain employs TRBV19 and TRBJ1-4, with D possibly being TRBD1 (6 bases). The receptor was isolated from a man aged 45-65 years with acute or convalescent COVID-19. The CDR3 spells CASSIRAAGAGEKLFF. CDR3 nucleotide sequence: TGTGCCAGTAGTATAAGGGCGGCGGGGGCAGGAGAAAAACTGTTTTTT.